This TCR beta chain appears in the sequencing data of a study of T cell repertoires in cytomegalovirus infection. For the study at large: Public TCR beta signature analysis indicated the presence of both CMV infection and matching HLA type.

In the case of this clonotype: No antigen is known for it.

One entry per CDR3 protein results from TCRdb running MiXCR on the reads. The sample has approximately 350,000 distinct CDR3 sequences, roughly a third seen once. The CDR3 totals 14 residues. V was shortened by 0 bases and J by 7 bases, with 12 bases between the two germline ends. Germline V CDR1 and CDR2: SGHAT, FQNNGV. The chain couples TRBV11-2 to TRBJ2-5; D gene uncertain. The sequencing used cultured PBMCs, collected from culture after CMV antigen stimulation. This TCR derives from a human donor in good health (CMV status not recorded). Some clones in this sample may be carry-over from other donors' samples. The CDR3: CASSLEVSGGTQYF. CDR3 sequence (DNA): TGTGCCAGCAGCTTAGAAGTCTCTGGTGGGACCCAGTACTTC.